This TCR beta chain was captured in a study of T cell clonotyping in hematopoietic cell transplantation listed by TCRdb under 2021. A note on the overall study: Recipient samples taken before transplant were obtained following cytoreduction. Recruitment of patients ran from September 2015 to January 2017, and follow-up continued until September 2020 or until death. In the study, around 140 blood samples were gathered from roughly 35 consecutive transplant recipients and their related donors.

With the immunoSEQ assay, which is a bias-controlled multiplex PCR relying on V- and J-specific primers, TCR beta CDR3 regions were amplified from genomic DNA. In a second PCR step, the CDR3 amplicons were tagged with a proprietary barcode plus Illumina adapter sequences. An Illumina MiSeq instrument was used for sequencing of the CDR3 libraries. Turning to the authors' computational methods: Export and quality control were performed with immunoSEQ Analyzer 3.0, and downstream analyses were performed with R Bioconductor and Immunarch. Only productive rearrangements in the normalized downsampled data set were used to calculate repertoire metrics. In the normalized cohort, a clonotype counted as pathologically expanded if the clonotype was larger than 5 templates. The Inverse Simpson Index served as the measure of repertoire diversity. The non-normalized data set was used for CMV-specificity analyses so that all clonotypes could be captured. TCRdb obtained this table from immuneACCESS and retained in-frame rearrangements with V and J assigned. These tables miss some clones; where compared with another copy, unresolved V genes account for less than half of the shortfall, and the remainder is unexplained. Clonal size and the V and J genes are those of that table, whereas D and trimming came from the DNA. The sample table shows about 41,000 clones, and 85% are seen once. Less than 3% of the sample belongs to the ten largest clones.

This specimen's time point label, interpreted: recipient sample about 28 days before transplant, after cytoreduction. Blood from recipients was drawn roughly 28 days before transplant, then again at days 30, 100 and 180 after transplant. Using Nuclei Lysis Solution, genomic DNA was extracted from unfractionated peripheral blood mononuclear cells that were either fresh or cryopreserved. As to this clone: This receptor's antigen is unknown. No much larger clonotype is one base removed from it; base qualities were not supplied.

Results the study describes overall, beyond this receptor: Inverse Simpson Index values from donors and from recipients before transplant predicted broader TCR repertoire diversity after transplant. The sample size was limited, and CD4 and CD8 repertoire contributions could not be separated because cells were not sorted. After transplant, TCR diversity in recipients dropped, and pathologically expanded clonotypes climbed progressively between day 30 and day 180. Only a small fraction of recipient repertoires overlapped donor repertoires, with over 95% appearing de novo at the given depth.

The germline V gene (reference sequence) supplies CDR1 LNHDA and CDR2 SQIVND. At the junction V is shortened by 3 bases and J by 7 bases; bases outside the gene matches: 15. The CDR3, cysteine through phenylalanine, is 17 amino acids long. The CDR3 DNA has 51 bases and is translated from base 1. This receptor was taken from a man aged 55 to 69 with acute myeloid leukemia. Some clones in this sample may be carry-over from other donors' samples. The source was peripheral blood mononuclear cells, collected before stem cell transplant. The V and J segments used are TRBV19 and TRBJ1-2; TRBD1 matches 9 bases in the middle. The nucleotides are TGTGCCAGTAGTATCGTTTTTAAGGGACAGGGACTCTCTGGCTACACCTTC. Its protein reads: CASSIVFKGQGLSGYTF. This CDR3, with the reference TRBV19 and TRBJ1-2 proteins standing in past its ends, gives the full variable domain DGGITQSPKYLFRKEGQNVTLSCEQNLNHDAMYWYRQDPGQGLRLIYYSQIVNDFQKGDIAEGYSVSREKKESFPLTVTSAQKNPTAFYLCASSIVFKGQGLSGYTFGSGTRLTVV.